Given below is one T cell receptor (beta chain) in context. Its antigen is unidentified. Exposure to brentuximab vedotin varied, and each patient had relapsed following autologous stem cell transplantation. Out of thawed PBMCs, magnetic negative selection purified CD4+ T cells. The data stem from a study of PD-1 blockade in classical Hodgkin lymphoma. Study in general: It was nivolumab at 3 mg/kg, given intravenously every 2 weeks, that patients received. General observations from the study: CD4+ TCR diversity, unlike CD8+, climbed significantly by C4D1. Relapsed/refractory patients reportedly had the lowest baseline TCR diversity, below newly diagnosed patients, who were below healthy donors.

CDR3 length equals 15 residues. V lost 4 bases, J lost 5 bases, and 17 bases lay in between. In germline, CDR1 is SGHVS, CDR2 FQNEAQ. Clones were read by immunoSEQ multiplex PCR, and TCRdb kept only the in-frame ones, dropping some. The data show about 4,100 clones, with 78% seen just once and approximately 5.3% held by the top ten. The V call is TRBV7-8, the J call TRBJ1-2; D perhaps matches TRBD1 (6 bases). The TCR originated in a human donor with classical Hodgkin lymphoma. Sequences were derived from CD4+ T cells from blood, sampled at baseline. The CDR3 is CASSSTSGHLYGYTF. The CDR3, as DNA: TGTGCCAGCAGCTCGACTTCGGGACACCTTTATGGCTACACCTTC.